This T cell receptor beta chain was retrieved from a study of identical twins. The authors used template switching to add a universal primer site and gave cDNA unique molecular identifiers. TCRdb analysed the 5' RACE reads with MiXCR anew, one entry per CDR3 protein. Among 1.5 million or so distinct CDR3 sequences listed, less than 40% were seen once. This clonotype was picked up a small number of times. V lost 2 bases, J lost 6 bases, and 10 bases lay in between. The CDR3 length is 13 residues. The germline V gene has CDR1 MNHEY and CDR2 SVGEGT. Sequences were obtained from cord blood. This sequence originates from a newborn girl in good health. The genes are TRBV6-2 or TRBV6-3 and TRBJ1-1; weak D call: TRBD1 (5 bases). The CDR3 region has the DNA TGTGCCAGCAGTTACCGGGGGGGAGCTGAAGCTTTCTTT. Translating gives CASSYRGGAEAFF.